The source of this T cell receptor beta chain is a study of cytomegalovirus exposure and HLA in healthy donors (dated by TCRdb to about 2017). Turning to the overall study: In an earlier analysis of fewer than 750 of the donors, roughly 300 Gb of sequence data and 90 million to 130 million unique TCR beta sequences from 150 million to 200 million T cells were reported. The study used immunosequencing to profile the T cell repertoires of approximately 630 subjects and linked those repertoires to cytomegalovirus serostatus. Class I and class II HLA loci were covered by the typing at four-digit resolution. To decide whether each TCR beta V gene segment behaved as functional or pseudogenic, an earlier analysis of nearly 600 of the donors relied on high-throughput TCR beta sequencing. On average, about 200,000 unique TCR beta nucleotide sequences were sequenced per donor among some 420 genotyped donors of the cohort, with roughly 18% of those sequences being non-productive. An early release that covered around 590 HLA-typed donors contained approximately 300 gigabases of sequencing data and roughly 84 million unique TCR sequences. To predict cytomegalovirus infection status, the study combined high-throughput TCR immunosequencing, statistical association of individual TCRs with disease status, and machine learning. In the later analysis, no new phenotypic data were used to find candidate immune exposures; instead, reliance was placed on TCR beta sequences and their occurrence across donors. All discovery cohort repertoires had been generated on a single sequencing platform. Typing coverage differed by locus: A, B, C, DRB1 and DQB1 were typed in roughly 620-630 donors, DQA1 in roughly 510, DPA1 in around 580, and DPB1 in just under 490. Alongside the repertoire data, information on donor age, sex, ethnicity and CMV serostatus was compiled. The study was designed to test whether signatures of past pathogen exposure could be identified by cataloging public T cell receptors. Of the 398 genotyped donors, around 81% fell in the genetic ancestry cluster associated with self-reported Caucasian donors. In addition to the first cohort of around 670 subjects, a separate validation cohort of some 120 different subjects was used. Genome-wide SNP genotypes for about three fifths of the roughly 670 donors were used in a later genetic analysis, which treated that subset as a discovery cohort. Roughly 5 DR-DQ haplotypes were handled as single units for association and clustering, since linkage in the cohort was strong. A later analysis re-examined previously published TCR beta repertoires from about 670 donors and added high-resolution HLA genotyping to investigate patterns of TCR occurrence.

Beyond this particular receptor, the publication reports: A later genetic analysis reported fewer N-insertions in productive TCRs among donors in an Asian-associated ancestry cluster than the approximately 670-donor mean. In a later analysis, some 17,000 TCR beta sequences were associated with specific HLA alleles at a false discovery rate of 0.05. The cohort was sequenced for TCR beta chains only, and without alpha or paired-chain data the features that could be detected were limited. In a later analysis, HLA-associated TCR beta chains were found to be more clonally expanded and to have lower generation probabilities than equally common non-associated chains. Because some donors lacked HLA typing at each locus, the association tests relied only on the typed subset. Linkage disequilibrium might explain the correlated functional status among segregating V segments, but an unknown experimental factor could not be excluded. A further reported finding was that TCR beta sequences accurately predicted the HLA-A and HLA-B alleles for most subjects in the first cohort. In both the original and validation cohorts, the classifier was reported to diagnose cytomegalovirus status with high specificity and sensitivity. Presence/absence analyses assumed roughly uniform sequencing depth across donors, an assumption that may not hold. A total of 150 to 200 TCR beta chains were listed by the study as associated with cytomegalovirus. Broadly in line with IMGT annotations, most TCR beta V segments showed up in productive rearrangements about 87% or about 30% of the time in an earlier analysis of approximately 600 of the donors. A group of highly shared sequence variants was considered likely to be a technical artifact of the sequencing pipeline. The authors suggested that the approach could potentially be generalized to other disease states and immunological phenotypes. In a later analysis, most CMV-associated TCR beta chains were found to appear HLA-restricted, with HLA associations seemingly driven largely by CMV exposure. When HLA alleles, especially DR and DQ, strongly co-occurred, TCR associations were difficult to assign to individual alleles. Across donors, most TCR sequences were observed very rarely, whereas some public TCRs were present in many individuals. In vitro tests confirmed that three of the cytomegalovirus-associated TCR beta chains recognize cytomegalovirus antigens. The earlier analysis of some 540 of the donors excluded 15 to 20 rarely observed V segments, including chromosome 9 orphons, because counts were too low. According to a later analysis, TCR association rates differed among HLA loci, with DRB1 alleles showing the most associated TCRs and HLA-C alleles showing the fewest. An association between a missense DCLRE1C variant and V-gene and J-gene trimming of TCR beta chains was found in a later genetic analysis and replicated in an independent cohort. CMV serostatus was the only immune exposure information available for the cohort. According to a later analysis, parvovirus B19, influenza, CMV and Epstein-Barr virus appeared linked to several top co-occurrence clusters.

In total, roughly 710 healthy bone marrow donors made up the cohort. Cohort members were all nominally healthy when sampled, although unrecorded immune exposures were likely present. The donor tested CMV seropositive, placing the donor among the roughly 270 seropositive members of the cohort. A peripheral blood sample was provided by each donor, and peripheral blood mononuclear cells were used for TCR beta sequencing. The Qiagen DNeasy Blood Extraction Kit was used to extract genomic DNA from the blood cell samples. A note on this clone: The target of this receptor is not known. The record has no base qualities; no much larger clone is one base away.

The library was made by the immunoSEQ multiplex PCR assay. The multiplex PCR relied on a mix of 60 forward primers for TCR Vbeta segments and 13 reverse primers for TCR Jbeta segments. The CDR3 region of rearranged TCR beta genes was amplified from genomic DNA with a multiplex PCR assay. The amplified TCR beta libraries were sequenced on the Illumina HiSeq System as 87-base-pair reads. Per the source publication's procedure: In a later analysis, tens of millions of unique TCR beta chains were counted across the approximately 640 repertoires, and roughly 11 million of these chains were shared by at least two donors. A nearest-neighbor algorithm error-corrected the raw reads and collapsed the reads into unique sequences, merging closely related sequences to remove PCR and sequencing errors. Alignment of CDR3 sequences to IMGT reference sequences was used to assign V, D and J gene segments. For a sequence to be retained, a match of at least six nucleotides to both a V gene segment and a J gene segment was required. A rearrangement was called productive if the CDR3 had no stop codons and remained in frame with V and J, and every other rearrangement was called non-productive. Following IMGT convention, CDR3 was defined as the stretch from the second conserved V-encoded cysteine up to the conserved J-encoded phenylalanine. In an earlier analysis of 500 to 650 of the donors, sequences lacking an unambiguous match to a single V gene segment were excluded. In an earlier analysis of about 590 of the donors, a V segment was called functional when productive rearrangements were above 56.7%, and segregating when the standard deviation between donors exceeded 5%. A statistical classification framework was built to diagnose cytomegalovirus status from the catalog of TCR beta chain sequences. In a later analysis, TCR nucleotide sequences were compared against IMGT/GENE-DB human TR gene sequences so that V and J genes could be assigned. A later analysis assigned CDR3 sequences and most-parsimonious VDJ recombination scenarios with the TCRdist pipeline. A later analysis defined each TCR beta chain by its CDR3 amino acid sequence plus V-gene family, and excluded reads lacking a unique V-gene family. A later analysis removed 500 to 650 highly shared, low-generation-probability nucleotide sequences to deal with suspected cross-contamination and a sequencing artifact. For each public chain, a later analysis derived a clonal expansion index from normalized ranks of inferred template counts within each repertoire. In a later analysis, generation probabilities were computed using a VDJ recombination model fitted to out-of-frame rearrangements, and the results were checked against IGoR. In a later analysis, hypergeometric tests were used to score TCR-TCR, TCR-HLA and TCR-CMV co-occurrence, with a repertoire-size bias correction applied to TCR pairs. To estimate false discovery rates, a later analysis permuted the HLA or CMV assignments 20 times. In a later analysis, co-occurring TCRs were grouped using DBSCAN, with TCRdist sequence similarity added in when clustering inside HLA-allele-positive subsets. Co-occurrence clustering excluded repertoires with fewer than 30,000 or more than 120,000 public chains, plus five with anomalous nucleotide sharing. Not all clones reach the TCRdb copy of this immuneACCESS table, which keeps in-frame sequences only. Checked studies attribute under half of the gap to unresolved V genes and leave the rest unexplained. The V and J calls and the clone size are those of that table, but D and trimming were determined from the DNA. This sample comprises about 91,000 clones, 86% of them detected only once. Jointly, the top ten make up roughly 8.3% of the sample.

Sequencing input: PBMCs. The receptor comes from a man aged 25-45 years in good health and CMV-seropositive.

The DNA sequence follows: TGTGCCAGCAGTTTATACGGAGAGGGGGTGTACGAGCAGTACTTC. Protein translation: CASSLYGEGVYEQYF. The sequence links TRBV28 to TRBJ2-7, with TRBD1 as a weak D call on 6 bases. The trim is 1 base for V and 4 bases for J, with a gap of 14 bases between the germline ends. CDR1 is given as MDHEN and CDR2 as SYDVKM, both from the germline V gene. The CDR3 spans 15 residues, from the cysteine through the phenylalanine. Only the CDR3 DNA stays, 45 bases, in frame from base 1.